The sequence of this TCR beta chain was determined in a study of T cells in Graves' hyperthyroidism and ophthalmopathy. Study-level background: Initial diagnosis, before any treatment, was when peripheral blood was collected.

The germline V and J ends were trimmed by 7 bases and 6 bases, with 12 bases remaining between them. This CDR3 is built from 12 residues. The germline gives CDR1 SQVTM, CDR2 ANQGSEA. The source material, RNA transcripts, was used to amplify TCR beta CDR3 regions. HTBI primers were employed in a first-round RT-PCR of the TCR CDR3. A single record per CDR3 protein comes from TCRdb applying MiXCR to the multiplex PCR reads. This sample carries approximately 640,000 distinct CDR3 sequences, roughly 16% of them seen once, and the ten largest clones take 3.8%. Orbital computed tomography, thyroid ultrasound, serum thyroxine and TRAb, and clinical symptoms together informed the diagnoses.

This clonotype was obtained from a woman aged 30 to 39 with Graves' hyperthyroidism. Sequencing input: blood. The chain joins TRBV29-1 to TRBJ2-2; TRBD2 might be the D (5 bases). The CDR3 DNA follows: TGCAGCGCCGTGGAGGAACCCGGGGAGCTGTTTTTT. Amino acid sequence: CSAVEEPGELFF.